This T cell receptor beta chain was captured in a study of T cell responses to AZD1222 COVID-19 vaccine. Findings of the study overall: There were mostly white British donors and more females than males, and clonal diversity was possibly underestimated. A rise in Spike-specific TCR breadth and depth followed two AZD1222 doses. At 160-218 and 743-854, vaccine-associated CD4 TCRs were dominant, and they spanned spike. AZD1222 recipients seropositive at baseline numbered only 5 to 7.

Remarks on this clone: No antigen is known for it.

TCRdb keeps only in-frame clones here, not all; method: immunoSEQ multiplex PCR. Of 85,000 to 130,000 clones in the sample, more than 75% were seen once. This CDR3 is built from 19 residues. The V and J ends lost 3 bases and 5 bases, in that order; junction bases with no gene match: 21. Germline values: CDR1 DFQATT, CDR2 SNEGSKA (reference sequence). The TCR sequence derives from an adult who received the MenACWY meningococcal vaccine as a control. The source was peripheral blood, collected 28 days after the second dose of the MenACWY control vaccine. The chain employs TRBV20-1 and TRBJ1-5, with TRBD1 identical over 8 bases. This CDR3 is CSASIFRDRRTKGYQPQHF. In DNA, the CDR3 is TGCAGTGCTAGTATATTCCGGGACAGGCGAACGAAGGGGTATCAGCCCCAGCATTTT.